Presented here are 21 T cell receptor beta chains from one specimen sequenced in a study of T cell clones after liver transplantation. TCRdb's copy holds only in-frame clones and misses some; the assay was immunoSEQ multiplex PCR. The sample yields around 20,000 clones, 80% to 90% seen once. The sequenced sample was CD8+ T cells from blood, obtained before liver transplant. These TCRs come from a human donor who received a liver transplant.

J is TRBJ2-7 and V is TRBV28, with 7 bases identical to TRBD1. Per the germline V gene, CDR1 is MDHEN and CDR2 is SYDVKM. The CDR3 spans 13 residues. V dropped 5 bases and J dropped 4; count of bases not matched to a gene: 5. CDR3 DNA sequence: TGTGCCAGCAGTATAACGACAGGGTACGAGCAGTACTTC. Its protein product is CASSITTGYEQYF.

This rearrangement joins TRBV2 to TRBJ1-2; D remains ambiguous. Trimming cost V 6 bases and J 3 bases, with 5 bases left between them. CDR3 length: 11 residues. Germline V gene lookup returns CDR1 SNHLY and CDR2 FYNNEI. This chain's CDR3 is CASRKDYGYTF. CDR3 coding DNA: TGTGCCAGCAGAAAGGACTATGGCTACACCTTC.

The V gene is TRBV9, the J gene TRBJ2-1; 10 bases align to TRBD2. This CDR3 is 16 amino acids long. V gave up 2 bases and J gave up 8 bases; unmatched junction bases: 10. Germline CDR1 reads SGDLS; CDR2 reads YYNGEE. CDR3 nucleotides: TGTGCCAGCAGCGTTGCTCTAGCGGGAGAAGGCTATGAGCAGTTCTTC. It yields the protein CASSVALAGEGYEQFF.

The chain carries TRBV27 and TRBJ2-7; D ambiguous. The CDR3 is 14 residues long. The V and J ends lost 3 bases and 3 bases respectively, with 12 bases between them. Germline V CDR1 and CDR2: MNHEY, SMNVEV (reference sequence). This CDR3 is CASSFRGIYYEQYF. The CDR3 DNA reads as TGTGCCAGCAGTTTTCGCGGAATCTACTACGAGCAGTACTTC.

The chain is built from TRBV4-1 and TRBJ1-1, with D possibly TRBD1 on 6 matching bases. Germline V lookup: CDR1 MGHRA, CDR2 YSYEKL. The CDR3 sequence is 16 residues long. V dropped 1 base and J dropped 10 bases, with 22 bases sitting between them. CDR3 protein: CASSQVGNTGHGGAFF. In DNA form, the CDR3 reads TGCGCCAGCAGCCAAGTAGGGAACACGGGACACGGGGGAGCTTTCTTT.

This chain links TRBV29-1 with TRBJ1-1; D is ambiguous. Trimming cost V 0 bases and J 3 bases, with 11 bases left between them. CDR1 is SQVTM, CDR2 ANQGSEA, per germline. The CDR3 length is 14 residues. The CDR3 spells CSVEDGGLHTEAFF. CDR3 nucleotide sequence: TGCAGCGTTGAAGATGGAGGGTTGCACACTGAAGCTTTCTTT.

The chain couples TRBV9 to TRBJ2-5, with D possibly matching TRBD2 (5 bases). The germline gives CDR1 SGDLS, CDR2 YYNGEE. The V end was cut by 3 bases, the J end by 3 bases, with 9 bases between. This CDR3 comprises 13 residues. The CDR3 DNA reads as TGTGCCAGCAGCGCCGGGATTGAAGAGACCCAGTACTTC. Its translation is CASSAGIEETQYF.

The chain uses TRBV11-2 and TRBJ2-1; TRBD2 matches at 10 bases. V gave up 5 bases and J gave up 2 bases; unmatched junction bases: 3. The CDR3 is 15 residues long. The germline CDR1 and CDR2 sequences are SGHAT and FQNNGV. The CDR3 here is CASSVAGGPYNEQFF. In nucleotides, the CDR3 is TGTGCCAGCAGCGTAGCGGGAGGCCCCTACAATGAGCAGTTCTTC.

This clone was counted a few times. The chain employs TRBV7-8 and TRBJ1-2; D gene uncertain. This CDR3 is built from 13 residues. V was cut by 5 bases and J by 10 bases, with 17 bases left in between. Germline V gene lookup returns CDR1 SGHVS and CDR2 FQNEAQ. The CDR3 protein is CASSRIMTADYTF. The CDR3 nucleotides are TGTGCCAGCAGCCGAATAATGACGGCGGACTACACCTTC. The entire variable domain, with the rest obtained from reference TRBV7-8 and TRBJ1-2, is as follows: GAGVSQSPRYKVAKRGQDVALRCDPISGHVSLFWYQQALGQGPEFLTYFQNEAQLDKSGLPSDRFFAERPEGSVSTLKIQRTQQEDSAVYLCASSRIMTADYTFGSGTRLTVV.

This chain joins TRBV19 and TRBJ2-2; D uncertain. From germline, CDR1 is LNHDA and CDR2 SQIVND (reference sequence). The CDR3 runs to 13 residues. V was clipped by 3 bases and J by 6 bases, with 8 bases between them. The CDR3 spells CASSMVDPGELFF. Written as DNA, the CDR3 is TGTGCCAGTAGTATGGTAGACCCCGGGGAGCTGTTTTTT.

The chain uses TRBV15 and TRBJ1-3; D possibly corresponds to TRBD1 (5 bases). Trimming took 0 bases from V and 0 from J, leaving 12 bases between them. Germline CDR1 and CDR2: LNHNV and YYDKDF (reference sequence). The CDR3 is 17 residues long. Here the CDR3 reads CATSREAGRLSGNTIYF. The CDR3 region has the DNA TGTGCCACCAGCAGAGAAGCAGGGCGACTCTCTGGAAACACCATATATTTT.

The V and J genes are TRBV19 and TRBJ2-1, with 13 bases lining up with TRBD2. The CDR3 is 15 amino acids. In germline, CDR1 is LNHDA, CDR2 SQIVND (reference sequence). The V segment lost 3 bases and the J segment 10 bases; nucleotides outside the gene matches: 6. CDR3 coding DNA: TGTGCCAGTAGTATGGGACTAGCGGGACACAGGGAGCAGTTCTTC. It is translated as CASSMGLAGHREQFF.

The chain links TRBV10-2 to TRBJ2-7; D is perhaps TRBD1 (6 bases). Trimming took off 10 bases at V and 4 bases at J, with 8 bases between the two ends. Germline V gives CDR1 WSHSY, CDR2 SAAADI. This CDR3 spans 10 amino acids. This CDR3 reads CATQGYEQYF. The CDR3 nucleotides read TGCGCCACGCAGGGGTACGAGCAGTACTTC.

This rearrangement joins TRBV6-1 to TRBJ1-5, with D uncertain. The CDR3 loop spans 16 amino acids. Trimming stripped 2 bases from V and 3 bases from J, with 14 bases between. CDR1 and CDR2 (germline): MNHNS, SASEGT. As DNA, the CDR3 is TGTGCCAGCAGTGAATTCGACACATCCACCAATCAGCCCCAGCATTTT. It is translated as CASSEFDTSTNQPQHF.

This chain uses TRBV4-1 with TRBJ2-2, with D maybe TRBD2 (5 bases). CDR3 length: 14 residues. V was pared by 1 base and J by 6 bases, with 9 bases between. Looked up from germline, CDR1 is MGHRA and CDR2 is YSYEKL. The CDR3 is CASSQGPGAGELFF. In nucleotides, the CDR3 is TGCGCCAGCAGCCAAGGTCCCGGGGCCGGGGAGCTGTTTTTT.

The rearrangement links TRBV10-3 to TRBJ2-3; 9 nucleotides align to TRBD1. Per germline, CDR1 ENHRY and CDR2 SYGVKD. Losses at the gene ends were 3 bases for V and 3 bases for J; bases not matched to a gene: 7. The CDR3 is 16 amino acids. The CDR3 DNA reads TGTGCCATCAGTGAAGGGGACAGGGAAATTACAGATACGCAGTATTTT. Translation gives CAISEGDREITDTQYF.

The V gene is TRBV28, the J gene TRBJ1-4, with D possibly TRBD1 on 5 matching bases. The CDR3 contains 14 residues. The V gene's germline CDR1 is MDHEN and CDR2 SYDVKM. Deletions cut 2 bases from V and 8 bases from J, with 12 bases between. The CDR3 loop is CASSLPGGGEKLFF. CDR3 nucleotides: TGTGCCAGCAGTTTACCGGGGGGAGGAGAAAAACTGTTTTTT.

This sequence joins TRBV19 and TRBJ1-1, with TRBD1 identical over 8 bases. Per the germline V gene, CDR1 is LNHDA and CDR2 is SQIVND (reference sequence). This CDR3 comprises 15 residues. Losses at the gene ends were 3 bases for V and 1 base for J; bases not matched to a gene: 4. CDR3 sequence: CASSIAGTGNTEAFF. The CDR3 DNA reads as TGTGCCAGTAGTATCGCCGGGACAGGGAACACTGAAGCTTTCTTT. Using reference TRBV19 and TRBJ1-1 for the parts outside the CDR3, the full variable domain is DGGITQSPKYLFRKEGQNVTLSCEQNLNHDAMYWYRQDPGQGLRLIYYSQIVNDFQKGDIAEGYSVSREKKESFPLTVTSAQKNPTAFYLCASSIAGTGNTEAFFGQGTRLTVV.

The chain uses TRBV19 and TRBJ2-1, with D uncertain. Germline assignment: CDR1 LNHDA and CDR2 SQIVND (reference sequence). The CDR3 is made up of 12 amino acids. V shed 5 bases and J shed 5 bases, with 7 bases lying between them. The CDR3: CASSWGDNEQFF. CDR3 nucleotide sequence: TGTGCCAGTAGTTGGGGTGACAATGAGCAGTTCTTC.

The gene calls are TRBV7-9 and TRBJ2-5; tentatively, D is TRBD1 or TRBD2 (5 bases each). Looked up from germline, CDR1 is SEHNR and CDR2 is FQNEAQ (reference sequence). The V end lost 4 bases, the J end lost 5 bases, and 20 bases lay between the germline ends. This CDR3 comprises 16 residues. Here the CDR3 DNA reads TGTGCCAGCAGCTCAGGGCCCCGGGAAAATTTGGAGACCCAGTACTTC. This encodes CASSSGPRENLETQYF. The whole variable domain, filled in from reference TRBV7-9 and TRBJ2-5, reads DTGVSQNPRHKITKRGQNVTFRCDPISEHNRLYWYRQTLGQGPEFLTYFQNEAQLEKSRLLSDRFSAERPKGSFSTLEIQRTEQGDSAMYLCASSSGPRENLETQYFGPGTRLLVL.

This clone was detected once. This chain connects TRBV5-1 to TRBJ2-2; D is perhaps TRBD2 (5 bases). The germline V gene has CDR1 SGHRS and CDR2 YFSETQ. V lost 0 bases and J lost 6, with 9 bases in between. The CDR3 covers 14 residues. This CDR3 reads CASSLGGIPGELFF. The CDR3 coding sequence is TGCGCCAGCAGCTTGGGAGGGATCCCCGGGGAGCTGTTTTTT.